The clone carrying this T cell receptor (beta chain) appeared many times. Its target is not known. From the reads, TCRdb called clonotypes with MiXCR, one entry per CDR3 protein. The sample has 150,000 to 200,000 distinct CDR3 sequences; 13% to 15% are singletons. This entry comes from a study of T cell repertoires in cytomegalovirus infection. The wider study: Public TCR beta signature analysis indicated the presence of both CMV infection and matching HLA type. Whole-study findings and limits: Totalled public TCR beta family frequency picked out people who carried CMV plus the relevant HLA. Dominating the ex vivo response were TCR beta clonotypes that were CMV-specific and HLA-C-restricted.

Trimming removed 3 bases at V and 6 bases at J, with 20 bases between. CDR1 and CDR2 from the germline V gene are MDHEN and SYDVKM. The CDR3 is made up of 16 amino acids. The sample was PBMCs. This TCR came from a human donor in good health (CMV status not recorded). Some clones in this sample may be carry-over from other donors' samples. V usage is TRBV28 and J usage is TRBJ2-5; D possibly corresponds to TRBD1 (5 bases). Here the CDR3 reads CASSFVRAILGKTQYF. As DNA, the CDR3 is TGTGCCAGCAGTTTCGTCAGGGCTATCTTAGGAAAGACCCAGTACTTC.